This TCR beta chain was captured by sequencing in a study of cytomegalovirus exposure and HLA in healthy donors. Notes on the study in general: Cytomegalovirus-associated TCR beta chains were listed, numbering around 150. Among CMV-associated TCR beta chains, most appeared HLA-restricted in a later analysis. Generally TCR sequences proved uncommon, though certain public TCRs appeared in numerous donors.

Amplification used 60 Vbeta primers and 13 Jbeta primers. Using immunoSEQ multiplex PCR, the repertoire was profiled, and TCRdb retains in-frame clones only, with some absent. The repertoire has roughly 230,000 clones, roughly 85% of them found once; the top ten carry 0.2% to 0.3%. Remarks on this clone: The antigen is unknown.

The CDR3 loop spans 14 amino acids. The germline V gene encodes CDR1 LNHDA and CDR2 SQIVND (reference sequence). V lost 7 bases, J lost 4 bases, and 5 bases stayed unmatched. The chain uses TRBV19 and TRBJ2-7, with 12 bases identical to TRBD2. The sequence was collected from a girl aged 2-10 years in good health and CMV-seronegative. Sequenced material: PBMCs. CDR3 in DNA: TGTGCCAGTACCGTGACTAGCGGGAGTTACGAGCAGTACTTC. Translation gives CASTVTSGSYEQYF.